This T cell receptor (beta chain) is drawn from a study of blood T cells in healthy people across ages. CDR1 MDHEN and CDR2 SYDVKM come from the germline V gene. Losses at the gene ends were 5 bases for V and 6 bases for J; bases not matched to a gene: 4. The CDR3 has 14 amino acids. Primers used in a second PCR of roughly 6 to 12 cycles were a sample-barcoded 5' primer and a J-beta primer mix. TCRdb reanalysed the 5' RACE reads using MiXCR and keeps one entry per CDR3 protein. The table lists hundreds of thousands of distinct CDR3 sequences, under 70% of them singletons. This clonotype was observed a handful of times.

The rearrangement joins TRBV28 to TRBJ2-5; 12 bases fit TRBD2. Material: blood. The origin of this receptor is a man aged 55 to 70 in good health. In DNA, the CDR3 is TGTGCCAGCAGTCAAACTAGCGGGGGGAAGACCCAGTACTTC. Its translation is CASSQTSGGKTQYF.